The T cell receptor beta chain under discussion was sequenced for a study of blood T cell repertoires in COVID-19. Study details: The United States, Italy and Spain supplied acute and convalescent COVID-19 samples.

Using immunoSEQ multiplex PCR, the repertoire was profiled, and TCRdb retains in-frame clones only, with some absent. The sample has 200,000 or so clones; about 82% are singletons. V lost 3 bases, J lost 7 bases, and 7 bases lay in between. This CDR3 spans 11 amino acids. Per the germline V gene, CDR1 is LNHDA and CDR2 is SQIVND (reference sequence). Sequences were obtained from peripheral blood. The receptor's source is a woman aged 30 to 39 with acute or convalescent COVID-19. This chain uses TRBV19 with TRBJ2-7; TRBD1 might be the D (6 bases). The CDR3 bases are TGTGCCAGTAGTATTGGGACAGAGCAGTACTTC. This codes for CASSIGTEQYF.